These T cell receptor beta chains were read from a single sample in a study of blood T cell repertoires in COVID-19. Sequencing used immunoSEQ multiplex PCR; TCRdb keeps in-frame clones, though not all of them. The repertoire holds about 250,000 clones, about 91% seen once, with around 1.5% in the top ten. Sequenced input: peripheral blood. The origin of the receptors is a man older than 75 with acute or convalescent COVID-19. The conserved cysteine and the conserved F or W are not part of the CDR3 here.

v_call: TRBV10-1
cdr3_aa: ASSEGAGRLLSNQPQH

v_call: TRBV5-1
cdr3_aa: ASSSPTLQETQY

v_call: TRBV14
cdr3_aa: ASSPFTVTEAF

v_call: TRBV9
cdr3_aa: ASSEGTGGIYGYT

v_call: TRBV7-8
cdr3_aa: ASSLVGGTGLDEQF

v_call: TRBV4-3
cdr3_aa: ASSQGTGAGNTIY

v_call: TRBV11-2
cdr3_aa: ASSAVSGQPQH

v_call: TRBV6-6
cdr3_aa: ASSYEKTSTDTQY

v_call: TRBV6-5
cdr3_aa: ASSYSGVPNYGYT

v_call: TRBV6-5
cdr3_aa: ASSYRTSTDTQY

v_call: TRBV15
cdr3_aa: ATSTGTAYGYT

v_call: TRBV19
cdr3_aa: ASSSGGVRH

v_call: TRBV24-1
cdr3_aa: ATSDPGQSGQETQY

v_call: TRBV7-2
cdr3_aa: ASSLRVAGGPDTQY

v_call: TRBV2
cdr3_aa: ASRDTGGVPQH

v_call: TRBV29-1
cdr3_aa: SVGLRDSYGYT

v_call: TRBV7-2
cdr3_aa: ASSPEISGTPLH

v_call: TRBV18
cdr3_aa: ASSPTGGNQPQH

v_call: TRBV6-1
cdr3_aa: ASSDTFYGRTDTQY

v_call: TRBV6-6
cdr3_aa: ASSTNRENTEAF

v_call: TRBV19
cdr3_aa: ASSISGRMNTEAF

v_call: TRBV28
cdr3_aa: ASSLRGAYGYT

v_call: TRBV19
cdr3_aa: ASSIGISNQPQH

v_call: TRBV18
cdr3_aa: ASSPSGGNYPQPQH

v_call: TRBV5-5
cdr3_aa: ASSLEGQALTSYGYT

v_call: TRBV6-2/TRBV6-3
cdr3_aa: ASSLRRTQKSQPQH

v_call: TRBV6-5
cdr3_aa: ASSYSGEVYNSPLH

v_call: TRBV28
cdr3_aa: ASSLQGFTDTQY

v_call: TRBV6-2/TRBV6-3
cdr3_aa: ASSQTGVDTDTQY

v_call: TRBV5-1
cdr3_aa: ASSLAAGTGVPTNEKLF

v_call: TRBV4-3
cdr3_aa: ASSPQGVNTEAF

v_call: TRBV5-5
cdr3_aa: ASSFSSNQPQH

v_call: TRBV27
cdr3_aa: ASSSLAGLGNTIY

v_call: TRBV7-3
cdr3_aa: ASSTQPSPSNYGYT

v_call: TRBV7-9
cdr3_aa: ASSLGRTTEQY

v_call: TRBV7-2
cdr3_aa: ASSLWDFQETQY

v_call: TRBV3-1/TRBV3-2
cdr3_aa: ASRRLAGGSYEQY

v_call: TRBV15
cdr3_aa: ATSRGGTGGRYEQY

v_call: TRBV29-1
cdr3_aa: SALGTRTYNEQF

v_call: TRBV7-2
cdr3_aa: ASSGLLAGRHTDTQY

v_call: TRBV11-2
cdr3_aa: ASSSQGQQIYGYT

v_call: TRBV19
cdr3_aa: ASSTGQGSSYEQY

v_call: TRBV28
cdr3_aa: ASSTGTGNTEAF

v_call: TRBV11-2
cdr3_aa: ASSLNWLYNEQF

v_call: TRBV25-1
cdr3_aa: ASNSGTGGPYGYT

v_call: TRBV5-1
cdr3_aa: ASSLKGEWGSPLH

v_call: TRBV6-6
cdr3_aa: ASSYRDRVEPQH

v_call: TRBV11-1
cdr3_aa: ASSSARTGWETQY

v_call: TRBV7-9
cdr3_aa: ASGLNWEDREQY